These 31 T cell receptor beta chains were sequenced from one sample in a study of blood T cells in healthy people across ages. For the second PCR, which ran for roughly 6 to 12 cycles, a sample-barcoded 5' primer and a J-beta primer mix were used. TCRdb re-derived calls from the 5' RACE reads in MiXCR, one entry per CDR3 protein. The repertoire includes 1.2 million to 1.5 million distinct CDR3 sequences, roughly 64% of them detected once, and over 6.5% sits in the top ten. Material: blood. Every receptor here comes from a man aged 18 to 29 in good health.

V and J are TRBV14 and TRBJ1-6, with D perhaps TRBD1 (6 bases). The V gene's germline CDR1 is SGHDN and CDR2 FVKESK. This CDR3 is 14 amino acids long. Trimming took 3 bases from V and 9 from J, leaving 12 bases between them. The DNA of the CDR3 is TGTGCCAGCAGCCAGACTACAGGGTTTTCACCCCTCCACTTT. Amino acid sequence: CASSQTTGFSPLHF. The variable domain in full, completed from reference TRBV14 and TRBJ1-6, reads EAGVTQFPSHSVIEKGQTVTLRCDPISGHDNLYWYRRVMGKEIKFLLHFVKESKQDESGMPNNRFLAERTGGTYSTLKVQPAELEDSGVYFCASSQTTGFSPLHFGNGTRLTVT.

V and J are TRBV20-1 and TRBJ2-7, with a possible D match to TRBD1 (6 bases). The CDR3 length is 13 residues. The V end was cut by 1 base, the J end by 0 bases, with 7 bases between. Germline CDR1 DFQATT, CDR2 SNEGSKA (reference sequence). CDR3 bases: TGCAGTGCTAGAGGGGACAACTCCTACGAGCAGTACTTC. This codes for CSARGDNSYEQYF.

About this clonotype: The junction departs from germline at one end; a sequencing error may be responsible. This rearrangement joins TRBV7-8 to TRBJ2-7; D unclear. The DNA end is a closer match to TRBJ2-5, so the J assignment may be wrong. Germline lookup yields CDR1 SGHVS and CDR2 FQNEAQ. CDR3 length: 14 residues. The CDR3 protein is CAGSLPQGLETQYF. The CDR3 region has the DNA TGTGCCGGCAGCTTACCCCAAGGGCTGGAGACCCAGTACTTC.

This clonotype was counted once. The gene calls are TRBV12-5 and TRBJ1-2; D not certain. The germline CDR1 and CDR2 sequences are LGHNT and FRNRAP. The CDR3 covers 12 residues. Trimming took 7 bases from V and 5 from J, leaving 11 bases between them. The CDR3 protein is CASATDGYGYTF. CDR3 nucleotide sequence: TGTGCTAGTGCTACCGACGGGTATGGCTACACCTTC.

CDR3 sequence (DNA): TGCAGCGTTCTCGTTCTGGGACAGGGGACCAATGAGCAGTTCTTC. It specifies CSVLVLGQGTNEQFF. The chain carries TRBV29-1 and TRBJ2-1, with TRBD1 matching 10 bases. The germline CDR1 and CDR2 sequences are SQVTM and ANQGSEA. The CDR3 runs 15 residues. With 5 bases clipped from V and 6 bases from J, the junction kept 10 bases outside the gene matches.

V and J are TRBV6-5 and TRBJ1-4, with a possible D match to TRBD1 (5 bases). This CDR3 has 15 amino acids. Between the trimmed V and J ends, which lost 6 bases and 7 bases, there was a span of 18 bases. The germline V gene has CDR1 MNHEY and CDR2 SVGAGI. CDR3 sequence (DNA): TGTGCCAGCAGGACGAACGGGGGGTTTGGTGAAAAACTGTTTTTT. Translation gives CASRTNGGFGEKLFF.

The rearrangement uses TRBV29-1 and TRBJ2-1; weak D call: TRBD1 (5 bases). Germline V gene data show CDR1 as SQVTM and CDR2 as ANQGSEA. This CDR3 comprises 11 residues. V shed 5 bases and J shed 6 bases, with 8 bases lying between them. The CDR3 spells CSVSTANEQFF. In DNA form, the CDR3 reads TGCAGCGTTTCGACAGCCAATGAGCAGTTCTTC.

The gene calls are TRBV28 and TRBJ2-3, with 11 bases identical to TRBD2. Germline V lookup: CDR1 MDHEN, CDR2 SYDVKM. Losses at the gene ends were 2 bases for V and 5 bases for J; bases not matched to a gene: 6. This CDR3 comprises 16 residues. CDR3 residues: CASSLPNLAGGDTQYF. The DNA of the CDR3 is TGTGCCAGCAGTTTACCAAACCTAGCGGGGGGAGATACGCAGTATTTT.

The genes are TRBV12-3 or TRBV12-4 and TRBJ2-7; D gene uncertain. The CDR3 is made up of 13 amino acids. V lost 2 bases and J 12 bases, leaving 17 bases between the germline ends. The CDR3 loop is CASSLNPVRVWYF. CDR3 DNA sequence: TGTGCCAGCAGTTTAAACCCAGTACGGGTGTGGTACTTC.

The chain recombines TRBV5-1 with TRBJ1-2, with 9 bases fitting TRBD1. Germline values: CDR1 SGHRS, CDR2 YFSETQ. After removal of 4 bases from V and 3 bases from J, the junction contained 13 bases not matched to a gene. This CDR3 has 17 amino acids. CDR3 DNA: TGCGCCAGCAGCCCCCGCCCTACAGGGGGCGAGCACTATGGCTACACCTTC. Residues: CASSPRPTGGEHYGYTF.

The CDR3 here is CASSFVDPVLDLQYF. The DNA of the CDR3 is TGTGCCAGCAGTTTCGTTGATCCCGTCTTAGACCTGCAGTACTTC. The rearrangement links TRBV28 to TRBJ2-7, with unresolved D. V was trimmed by 3 bases and J by 9 bases, leaving 21 bases between them. This CDR3 has 15 residues. CDR1 MDHEN and CDR2 SYDVKM come from the germline V gene.

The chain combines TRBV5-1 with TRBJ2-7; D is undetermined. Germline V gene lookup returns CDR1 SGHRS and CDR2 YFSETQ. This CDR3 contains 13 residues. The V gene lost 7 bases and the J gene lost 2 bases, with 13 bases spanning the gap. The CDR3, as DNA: TGCGCCAGCGCTCTCGACATAGCCTACGAGCAGTACTTC. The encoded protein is CASALDIAYEQYF.

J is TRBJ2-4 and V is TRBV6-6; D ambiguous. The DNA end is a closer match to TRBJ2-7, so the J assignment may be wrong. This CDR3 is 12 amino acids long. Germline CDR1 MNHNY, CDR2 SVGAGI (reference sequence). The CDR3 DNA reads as TGTGCCAGCAGCAATAGACCTCACGAGCAGTACTTC. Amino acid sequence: CASSNRPHEQYF.

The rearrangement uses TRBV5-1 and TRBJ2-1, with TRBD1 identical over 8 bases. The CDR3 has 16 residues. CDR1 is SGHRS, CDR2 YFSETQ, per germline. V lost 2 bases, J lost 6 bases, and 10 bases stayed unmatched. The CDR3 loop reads CASSFSAQGVSNEQFF. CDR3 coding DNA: TGCGCCAGCAGCTTCTCCGCACAGGGGGTATCCAATGAGCAGTTCTTC.

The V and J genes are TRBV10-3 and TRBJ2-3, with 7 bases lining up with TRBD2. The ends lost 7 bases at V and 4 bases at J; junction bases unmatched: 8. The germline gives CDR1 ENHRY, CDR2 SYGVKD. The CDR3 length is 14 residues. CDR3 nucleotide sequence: TGTGCCATCATGGGCGGGAGTTTCCCAGATACGCAGTATTTT. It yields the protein CAIMGGSFPDTQYF.

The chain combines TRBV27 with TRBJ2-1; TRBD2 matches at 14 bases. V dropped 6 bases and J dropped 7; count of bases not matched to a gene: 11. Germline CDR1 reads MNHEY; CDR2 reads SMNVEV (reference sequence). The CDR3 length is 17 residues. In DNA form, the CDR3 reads TGTGCCAGCAGCCGGGGACTAGCGGGAGTTCAAAGGAATGAGCAGTTCTTC. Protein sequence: CASSRGLAGVQRNEQFF.

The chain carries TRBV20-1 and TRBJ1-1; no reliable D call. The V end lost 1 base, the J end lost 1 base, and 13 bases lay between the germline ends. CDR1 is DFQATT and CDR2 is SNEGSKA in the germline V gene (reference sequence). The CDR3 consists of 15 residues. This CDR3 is CSARVPVTANTEAFF. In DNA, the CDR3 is TGCAGTGCTAGAGTACCCGTTACAGCGAACACTGAAGCTTTCTTT.

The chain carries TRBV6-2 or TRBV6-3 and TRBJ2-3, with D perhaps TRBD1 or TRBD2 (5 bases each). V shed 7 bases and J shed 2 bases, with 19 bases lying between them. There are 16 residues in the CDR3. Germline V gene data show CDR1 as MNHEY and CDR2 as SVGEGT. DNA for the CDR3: TGTGCCAGCATTAGGGACCCCCGACTCTACACAGATACGCAGTATTTT. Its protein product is CASIRDPRLYTDTQYF.

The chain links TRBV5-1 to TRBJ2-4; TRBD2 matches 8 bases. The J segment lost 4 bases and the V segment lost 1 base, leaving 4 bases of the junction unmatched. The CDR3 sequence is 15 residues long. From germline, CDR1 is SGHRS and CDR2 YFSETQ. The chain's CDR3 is CASSLLGLGKNIQYF. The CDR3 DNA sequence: TGCGCCAGCAGCTTGTTGGGACTAGGGAAAAACATTCAGTACTTC.

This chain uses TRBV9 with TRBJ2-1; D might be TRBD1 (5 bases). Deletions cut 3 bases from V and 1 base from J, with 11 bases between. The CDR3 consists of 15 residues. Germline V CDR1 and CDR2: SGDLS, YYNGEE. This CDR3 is CASSGQSTSYNEQFF. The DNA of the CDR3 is TGTGCCAGCAGCGGACAGAGTACATCCTACAATGAGCAGTTCTTC.

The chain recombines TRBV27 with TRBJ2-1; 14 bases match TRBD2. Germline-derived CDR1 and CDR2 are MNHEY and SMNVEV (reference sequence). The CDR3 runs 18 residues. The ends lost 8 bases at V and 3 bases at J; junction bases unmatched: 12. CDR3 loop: CASPLRTSGRRFYNEQFF. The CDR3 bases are TGTGCCAGCCCGCTCCGGACTAGCGGGAGGAGGTTCTACAATGAGCAGTTCTTC.

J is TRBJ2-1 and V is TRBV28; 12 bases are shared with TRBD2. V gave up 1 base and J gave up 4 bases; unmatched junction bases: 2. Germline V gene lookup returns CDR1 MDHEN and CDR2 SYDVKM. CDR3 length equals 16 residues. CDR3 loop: CASSLFTSGGYNEQFF. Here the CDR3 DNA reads TGTGCCAGCAGTTTATTTACTAGCGGGGGGTACAATGAGCAGTTCTTC.

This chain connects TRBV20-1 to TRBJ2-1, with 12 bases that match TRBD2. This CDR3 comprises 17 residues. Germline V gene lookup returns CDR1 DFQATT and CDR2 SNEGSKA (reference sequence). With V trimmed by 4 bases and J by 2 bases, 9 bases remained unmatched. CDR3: CSAIKRLAGETYNEQFF. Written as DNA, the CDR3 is TGCAGTGCTATAAAGAGACTAGCGGGAGAGACCTACAATGAGCAGTTCTTC.

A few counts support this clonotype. CDR3 sequence reads: CASSLGHGGGENIQYF. In DNA form, the CDR3 reads TGTGCCAGCAGTTTAGGACACGGGGGCGGCGAAAACATTCAGTACTTC. The chain links TRBV27 to TRBJ2-4; D is possibly TRBD1 or TRBD2 (6 bases each). CDR3 length equals 16 residues. The germline CDR1 and CDR2 sequences are MNHEY and SMNVEV (reference sequence). The germline V and J ends were trimmed by 2 bases and 5 bases, with 16 bases remaining between them.

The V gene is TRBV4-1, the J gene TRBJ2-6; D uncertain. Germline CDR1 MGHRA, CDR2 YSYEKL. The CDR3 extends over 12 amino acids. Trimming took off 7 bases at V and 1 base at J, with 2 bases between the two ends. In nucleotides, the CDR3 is TGCGCCAGCAAGTCTGGGGCCAACGTCCTGACTTTC. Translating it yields CASKSGANVLTF.

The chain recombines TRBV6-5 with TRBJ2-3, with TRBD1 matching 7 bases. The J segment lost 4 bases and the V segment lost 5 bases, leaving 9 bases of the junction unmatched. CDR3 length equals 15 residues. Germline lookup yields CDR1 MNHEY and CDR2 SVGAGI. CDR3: CASSPSTGPADTQYF. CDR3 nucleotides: TGTGCCAGCAGTCCCTCGACAGGGCCCGCAGATACGCAGTATTTT.

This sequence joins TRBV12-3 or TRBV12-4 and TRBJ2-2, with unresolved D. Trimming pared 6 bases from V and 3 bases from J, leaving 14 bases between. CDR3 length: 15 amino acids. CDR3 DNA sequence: TGTGCCAGCAGCTCCCGGGCCGGTTACACCGGGGAGCTGTTTTTT. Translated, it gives CASSSRAGYTGELFF.

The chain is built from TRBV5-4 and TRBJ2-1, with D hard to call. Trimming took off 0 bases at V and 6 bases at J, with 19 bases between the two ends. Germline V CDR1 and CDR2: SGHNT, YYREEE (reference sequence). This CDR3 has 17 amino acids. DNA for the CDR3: TGTGCCAGCAGCTTGGATTGGGATAGTTATACTTCCAATGAGCAGTTCTTC. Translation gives CASSLDWDSYTSNEQFF.

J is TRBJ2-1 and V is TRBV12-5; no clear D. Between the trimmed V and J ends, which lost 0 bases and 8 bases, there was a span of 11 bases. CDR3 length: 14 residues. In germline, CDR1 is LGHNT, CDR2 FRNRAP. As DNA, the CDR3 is TGTGCTAGTGGTTTGGTACATCTCCGGGATGAGCAGTTCTTC. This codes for CASGLVHLRDEQFF.

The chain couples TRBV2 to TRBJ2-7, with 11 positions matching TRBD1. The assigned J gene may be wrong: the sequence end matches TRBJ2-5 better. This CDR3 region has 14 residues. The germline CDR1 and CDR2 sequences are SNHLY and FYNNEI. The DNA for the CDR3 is TGTGCCAGCAGCCGGGACAGGGGGGATGAGACCCAGTACTTC. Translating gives CASSRDRGDETQYF.

This CDR3 reads CATTSWTSGSYEQYF. CDR3 nucleotide sequence: TGTGCCACCACATCTTGGACTAGCGGGAGCTACGAGCAGTACTTC. The gene calls are TRBV19 and TRBJ2-7, with 13 bases fitting TRBD2. CDR1 and CDR2 (germline): LNHDA, SQIVND (reference sequence). There are 15 residues in the CDR3. The V gene end was trimmed by 10 bases and the J gene end by 3 bases; junction bases not matched to a gene: 9. The whole variable domain, filled in from reference TRBV19 and TRBJ2-7, reads DGGITQSPKYLFRKEGQNVTLSCEQNLNHDAMYWYRQDPGQGLRLIYYSQIVNDFQKGDIAEGYSVSREKKESFPLTVTSAQKNPTAFYLCATTSWTSGSYEQYFGPGTRLTVT.